The 19 T cell receptor beta chains presented below share a single source sample, sequenced in a study of blood T cells in healthy people across ages (dated by TCRdb to about 2015). The library relied on 5' RACE. The instrument given in TCRdb is Illumina HiSeq 2500. A second PCR of roughly 7 to 12 cycles was performed with a sample-barcoded 5' primer and a J-beta primer mix. TCRdb itself trimmed the public reads at Q25 with fastp, ran MiXCR and retained productive beta chains. Identical CDR3 protein sequences are pooled into one entry, listed with their most common genes and DNA. Across this sample there are some 670,000 distinct CDR3 sequences, with roughly half seen only once. Less than 15% of the sample goes to the ten largest clones. Sequenced sample: blood. All receptors come from a woman of 80 years or more in good health.

This clonotype was detected ten times or more. The chain joins TRBV29-1 to TRBJ1-5; D is unresolved. Trimming took off 3 bases at V and 2 bases at J, with 5 bases between the two ends. Germline V gene lookup returns CDR1 SQVTM and CDR2 ANQGSEA. This CDR3 contains 12 residues. The CDR3 sequence: CSVDTGNQPQHF. The CDR3 bases are TGCAGCGTTGACACCGGCAATCAGCCCCAGCATTTT. Full variable domain (outside the CDR3, taken from reference TRBV29-1 and TRBJ1-5): SAVISQKPSRDICQRGTSLTIQCQVDSQVTMMFWYRQQPGQSLTLIATANQGSEATYESGFVIDKFPISRPNLTFSTLTVSNMSPEDSSIYLCSVDTGNQPQHFGDGTRLSIL.

This clonotype has a count of ten or more. The chain recombines TRBV5-1 with TRBJ1-4, with D uncertain. The CDR3 length is 14 residues. Trimming cost V 2 bases and J 6 bases, with 11 bases left between them. Germline V lookup: CDR1 SGHRS, CDR2 YFSETQ. DNA of the CDR3: TGCGCCAGCAGCTTCGGATCAGATGATGAAAAACTGTTTTTT. Translating gives CASSFGSDDEKLFF.

This clonotype was recorded many times. V is TRBV4-1 and J is TRBJ2-7; TRBD2 matches at 7 bases. Germline V CDR1 and CDR2: MGHRA, YSYEKL. The CDR3 contains 15 residues. Trimming took 1 base from V and 4 from J; bases not matched to a gene: 7. CDR3 DNA sequence: TGCGCCAGCAGCCAAGTGGCTAGCGGCGCGTACGAGCAGTACTTC. Amino acids: CASSQVASGAYEQYF.

The count of this clonotype is one. The chain couples TRBV20-1 to TRBJ2-6; D is perhaps TRBD2 (6 bases). Germline CDR1 is DFQATT and CDR2 is SNEGSKA (reference sequence). There are 14 residues in the CDR3. V gave up 4 bases and J gave up 3 bases, with 10 bases separating them. The CDR3 loop reads CSANTEGGANVLTF. CDR3 bases: TGCAGTGCTAATACGGAGGGTGGGGCCAACGTCCTGACTTTC.

This clonotype occurred many times. The CDR3 coding sequence is TGTGCCAGCAGTAACCAGGGCAGTGCAACTAATGAAAAACTGTTTTTT. It codes for CASSNQGSATNEKLFF. The chain couples TRBV27 to TRBJ1-4, with a tentative D call TRBD1 (5 bases). The CDR3 length is 16 residues. V was pared by 5 bases and J by 0 bases, with 13 bases between. CDR1 MNHEY and CDR2 SMNVEV come from the germline V gene (reference sequence).

Only a few counts were recorded for this clonotype. The rearrangement joins TRBV6-5 to TRBJ2-2; D gene unclear. Trimming pared 2 bases from V and 5 bases from J, leaving 9 bases between. The CDR3 has 14 amino acids. The germline CDR1 and CDR2 sequences are MNHEY and SVGAGI. CDR3 DNA: TGTGCCAGCAGTTACGGGGTGTGGACCGGGGAGCTGTTTTTT. Translation gives CASSYGVWTGELFF.

The CDR3 DNA reads TGTGCCAGCAGCCCTACCACAGGGTTCAATCAGCCCCAGCATTTT. It translates to CASSPTTGFNQPQHF. The chain uses TRBV7-2 and TRBJ1-5, with a possible D match to TRBD1 (6 bases). Germline loops: CDR1 SGHTA, CDR2 FQGNSA. The V end was cut by 5 bases, the J end by 3 bases, with 14 bases between. The CDR3 runs 15 residues. Using reference TRBV7-2 and TRBJ1-5 for the parts outside the CDR3, the full variable domain is GAGVSQSPSNKVTEKGKDVELRCDPISGHTALYWYRQSLGQGLEFLIYFQGNSAPDKSGLPSDRFSAERTGGSVSTLTIQRTQQEDSAVYLCASSPTTGFNQPQHFGDGTRLSIL.

Of note for this clonotype: A much larger clone is a single base away; this may be a read error. The chain joins TRBV29-1 to TRBJ2-7; D is perhaps TRBD1 (6 bases). Per the germline V gene, CDR1 is SQVTM and CDR2 is ANQGSEA. The CDR3 extends over 13 amino acids. With 8 bases removed from V and 2 bases from J, the gap between germline ends came to 16 bases. CDR3 DNA sequence: TGCAGCTTTCTCCGACAGGAGACCTACGAGCAGTACTTC. Translated: CSFLRQETYEQYF.

This clonotype was picked up many times. The V call is TRBV5-1, the J call TRBJ2-1; 9 positions agree with TRBD2. CDR1 SGHRS and CDR2 YFSETQ come from the germline V gene. The CDR3 runs to 15 residues. Trimming cost V 3 bases and J 2 bases; bases outside gene matches: 3. CDR3 residues: CASSSAGGAYNEQFF. The CDR3 DNA follows: TGCGCCAGCAGCTCAGCGGGAGGAGCCTACAATGAGCAGTTCTTC.

In this sample, this clonotype turned up once. Just one base apart from a much larger clone, this may be a read error. CDR3 bases: TGTGCCACCAGCAGAGATCGGGTGGCAGATACGCAGTATTTT. Its translation is CATSRDRVADTQYF. The chain uses TRBV15 and TRBJ2-3, with D uncertain. The germline V gene encodes CDR1 LNHNV and CDR2 YYDKDF (reference sequence). Trimming pared 0 bases from V and 4 bases from J, leaving 8 bases between. CDR3 length equals 14 residues.

This clonotype was observed many times. The CDR3 sequence is CASSTPGQPTDTQYF. The CDR3 nucleotides read TGTGCCAGCAGTACTCCGGGACAGCCCACAGATACGCAGTATTTT. The V call is TRBV28, the J call TRBJ2-3; 7 positions agree with TRBD1. The germline CDR1 and CDR2 sequences are MDHEN and SYDVKM. The CDR3 spans 15 residues. J was trimmed by 2 bases and V by 5 bases; bases with no gene match: 7.

The table lists this clonotype with many counts. The rearrangement joins TRBV3-1 to TRBJ2-5; unclear D gene. CDR1 is LGHDT and CDR2 is YNNKEL in the germline V gene (reference sequence). The CDR3 contains 13 residues. V lost 6 bases, J lost 4 bases, and 12 bases lay in between. Written as DNA, the CDR3 is TGTGCCAGCAGAACTAAAGGAGTAGAGACCCAGTACTTC. Amino acids: CASRTKGVETQYF.

This clonotype was recorded at least ten times. This chain uses TRBV28 with TRBJ2-3, with D possibly TRBD1 on 5 matching bases. Germline V lookup: CDR1 MDHEN, CDR2 SYDVKM. The CDR3 covers 15 residues. V was pared by 7 bases and J by 2 bases, with 16 bases between. The CDR3 protein is CASISPQGSTDTQYF. DNA for the CDR3: TGTGCCAGCATCTCCCCTCAGGGTTCCACAGATACGCAGTATTTT.

This sequence joins TRBV20-1 and TRBJ1-5, with TRBD1 as a possible D gene (5 bases). The V gene's germline CDR1 is DFQATT and CDR2 SNEGSKA (reference sequence). Deletions cut 3 bases from V and 5 bases from J, with 17 bases between. The CDR3 runs 15 residues. Here the CDR3 reads CSASSGGGKDQPQHF. The CDR3 bases are TGCAGTGCTAGTTCCGGGGGAGGGAAGGATCAGCCCCAGCATTTT.

This chain joins TRBV20-1 and TRBJ2-3; D is unresolved. CDR1 and CDR2 from the germline V gene are DFQATT and SNEGSKA (reference sequence). Between the trimmed V and J ends, which lost 3 bases and 2 bases, there was a span of 9 bases. The CDR3 spans 13 residues. The CDR3 nucleotides are TGCAGTGCTAGTGACATTGACACAGATACGCAGTATTTT. Its translation is CSASDIDTDTQYF.

This clonotype was observed many times. The genes are TRBV6-5 and TRBJ2-1; 8 bases agree with TRBD2. Per germline, CDR1 MNHEY and CDR2 SVGAGI. This CDR3 contains 17 residues. V lost 2 bases to trimming and J lost 2 bases; unmatched junction nucleotides: 8. The CDR3: CASSYTSGSGAYNEQFF. CDR3 coding DNA: TGTGCCAGCAGTTACACTTCGGGTAGCGGGGCCTACAATGAGCAGTTCTTC.

This clonotype was observed once. One junction end disagrees with the germline gene, perhaps due to a read error. The gene calls are TRBV12-3 or TRBV12-4 and TRBJ2-3; weak D call: TRBD2 (7 bases). CDR3 length equals 15 residues. DNA for the CDR3: TGTGCCAGCAGCCCTATAGGCGGGGGCACAGATATGCAGTATTTT. Its protein product is CASSPIGGGTDMQYF.

Comments on this clonotype: Since a much larger clone is just one base distant, this may be a read error. This sequence joins TRBV2 and TRBJ2-1; D is unclear. Germline lookup yields CDR1 SNHLY and CDR2 FYNNEI. V was shortened by 2 bases and J by 10 bases, with 15 bases between the two germline ends. This CDR3 is 14 amino acids long. CDR3 bases: TGTGCCAGCAGTGAACTGCCCCGGGCCAAGGAGCAGTTCTTC. It translates to CASSELPRAKEQFF.

The chain links TRBV11-3 to TRBJ2-1, with D possibly matching TRBD2 (5 bases). The CDR3 totals 17 residues. Germline V CDR1 and CDR2: SGHNT, YENEEA. Trimming removed 1 base at V and 8 bases at J, with 21 bases between. The CDR3 reads CASSLGGLRVTIDEQFF. CDR3 nucleotide sequence: TGTGCCAGCAGCTTAGGCGGACTCCGGGTCACAATTGATGAGCAGTTCTTC. The full variable domain, rest sourced from reference TRBV11-3 and TRBJ2-1, is EAGVVQSPRYKIIEKKQPVAFWCNPISGHNTLYWYLQNLGQGPELLIRYENEEAVDDSQLPKDRFSAERLKGVDSTLKIQPAELGDSAVYLCASSLGGLRVTIDEQFFGPGTRLTVL.